This TCR beta chain was observed in a study of Graves' ophthalmopathy and Graves' hyperthyroidism. Study information: Before any treatment, peripheral blood was taken at the initial diagnosis. Regarding the study as a whole: Clonotypes were expanded in thyroid at above 0.001 frequency, and most also appeared in blood. With a specificity of around 76% and a sensitivity of about 70%, the model predicted ophthalmopathy progression.

Other autoimmune disease, uncontrolled infection, pregnancy and lactation led to exclusion. The CDR3 runs to 16 residues. Germline-derived CDR1 and CDR2 are MGHRA and YSYEKL. V gave up 2 bases and J gave up 0 bases; unmatched junction bases: 1. Amplified material comprised TCR beta CDR3 regions derived from RNA transcripts. First-round RT-PCR used HTBI primers; second-round multiplex PCR followed. MiXCR was run by TCRdb on the multiplex PCR reads, yielding one entry per CDR3 protein. This sample has over 500,000 distinct CDR3 sequences, with about a fifth found just once. Regarding this clonotype: The antigen remains unidentified.

The specimen sequenced was peripheral blood. This clonotype originated in a woman between 18 and 29 years old with stable Graves' hyperthyroidism. Some clones in this sample may be carry-over from other donors' samples. This chain joins TRBV4-1 and TRBJ2-4, with TRBD1 matching over 10 bases. DNA for the CDR3: TGCGCCAGCAGCCAATGGGACAGGGGAGCCAAAAACATTCAGTACTTC. This codes for CASSQWDRGAKNIQYF.